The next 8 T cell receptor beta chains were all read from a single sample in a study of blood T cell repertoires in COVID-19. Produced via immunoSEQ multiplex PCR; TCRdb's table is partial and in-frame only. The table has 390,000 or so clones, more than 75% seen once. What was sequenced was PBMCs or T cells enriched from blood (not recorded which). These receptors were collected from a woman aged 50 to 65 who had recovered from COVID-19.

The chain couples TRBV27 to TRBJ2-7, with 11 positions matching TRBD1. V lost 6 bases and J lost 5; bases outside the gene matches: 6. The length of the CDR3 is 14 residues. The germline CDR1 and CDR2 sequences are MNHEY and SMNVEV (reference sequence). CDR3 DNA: TGTGCCAGCAGCCCAAGGGACAGGGGGAACGAGCAGTACTTC. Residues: CASSPRDRGNEQYF.

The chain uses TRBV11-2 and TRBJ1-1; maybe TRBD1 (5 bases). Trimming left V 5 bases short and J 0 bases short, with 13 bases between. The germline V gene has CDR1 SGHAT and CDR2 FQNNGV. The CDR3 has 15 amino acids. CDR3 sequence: CASSPLRGLNTEAFF. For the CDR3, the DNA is TGTGCCAGCAGCCCCCTTCGGGGGTTGAACACTGAAGCTTTCTTT.

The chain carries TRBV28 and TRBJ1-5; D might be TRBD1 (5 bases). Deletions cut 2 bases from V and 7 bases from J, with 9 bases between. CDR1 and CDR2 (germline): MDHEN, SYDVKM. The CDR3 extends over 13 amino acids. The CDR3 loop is CASSLGGKQPQHF. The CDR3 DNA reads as TGTGCCAGCAGTTTAGGGGGGAAGCAGCCCCAGCATTTT.

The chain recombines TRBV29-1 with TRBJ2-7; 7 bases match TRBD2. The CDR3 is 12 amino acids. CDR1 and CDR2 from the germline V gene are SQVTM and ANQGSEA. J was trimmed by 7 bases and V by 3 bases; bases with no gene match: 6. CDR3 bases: TGCAGCGTTGACAGCCTCGGGGGGGAGCAGTACTTC. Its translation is CSVDSLGGEQYF.

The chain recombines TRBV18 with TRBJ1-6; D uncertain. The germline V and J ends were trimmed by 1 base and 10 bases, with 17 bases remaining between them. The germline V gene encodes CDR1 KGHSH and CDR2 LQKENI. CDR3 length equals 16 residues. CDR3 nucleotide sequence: TGTGCCAGCTCACCACTTACCGTGGAGAATGGATCACCCCTCCACTTT. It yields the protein CASSPLTVENGSPLHF.

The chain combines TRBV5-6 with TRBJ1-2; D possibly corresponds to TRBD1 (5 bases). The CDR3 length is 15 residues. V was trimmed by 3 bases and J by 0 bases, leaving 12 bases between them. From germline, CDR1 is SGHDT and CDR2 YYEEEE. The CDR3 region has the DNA TGTGCCAGCAGCTCGACGGGGGTGACTAACTATGGCTACACCTTC. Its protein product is CASSSTGVTNYGYTF.

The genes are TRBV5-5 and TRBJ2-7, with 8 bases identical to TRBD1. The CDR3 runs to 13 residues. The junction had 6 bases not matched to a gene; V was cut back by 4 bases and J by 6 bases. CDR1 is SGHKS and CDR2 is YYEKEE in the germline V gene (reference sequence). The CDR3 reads CASSGQGSAEQYF. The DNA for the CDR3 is TGTGCCAGCAGCGGACAGGGATCCGCCGAGCAGTACTTC.

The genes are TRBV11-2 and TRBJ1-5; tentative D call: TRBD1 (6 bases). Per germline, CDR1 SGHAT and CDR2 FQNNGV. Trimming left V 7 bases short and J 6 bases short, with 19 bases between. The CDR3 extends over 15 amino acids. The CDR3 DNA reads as TGTGCCAGCATTAACTTACGGGGGGCCGGTCAGCCCCAGCATTTT. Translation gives CASINLRGAGQPQHF.